The clone carrying this T cell receptor (beta chain) was seen ten or more times. Its target is unknown. These data come from a study of T-cell reconstitution after alpha-beta-depleted transplantation in children. Unique molecular identifiers were used in preparing the TCRbeta library. Using its own MiXCR run on the PCR reads, TCRdb lists one record per CDR3 protein. The sample contains 55,000 to 90,000 distinct CDR3 sequences, 4.9% of which appear only once. The germline V gene encodes CDR1 SGHAT and CDR2 FQNNGV. V trimming: 0 bases; J trimming: 5 bases; junction bases outside the gene matches: 11. CDR3 length equals 18 residues. Study-wide results and limits: After transplant, at about two months, alpha-beta T cells were reportedly derived from several hundred expanded graft clones. The main origin of T-cell counts and diversity one year after transplant was newly produced T cells. The origin of high day-60 TCRbeta diversity in some patients lay in surviving recipient T cells and thymic progenitors.

The sequencing used PBMCs, mostly from graft donor cells, collected 180 days after TCRalphabeta/CD19-depleted stem cell transplant. This clonotype was obtained from a boy younger than two who had a stem cell transplant for acute myeloid leukemia, so the T cells may come from the graft donor. The chain carries TRBV11-2 and TRBJ2-5; 11 nucleotides match TRBD1. Here the CDR3 reads CASSLDTWDRGSEETQYF. The CDR3 bases are TGTGCCAGCAGCTTAGATACTTGGGACAGGGGGTCCGAGGAGACCCAGTACTTC.